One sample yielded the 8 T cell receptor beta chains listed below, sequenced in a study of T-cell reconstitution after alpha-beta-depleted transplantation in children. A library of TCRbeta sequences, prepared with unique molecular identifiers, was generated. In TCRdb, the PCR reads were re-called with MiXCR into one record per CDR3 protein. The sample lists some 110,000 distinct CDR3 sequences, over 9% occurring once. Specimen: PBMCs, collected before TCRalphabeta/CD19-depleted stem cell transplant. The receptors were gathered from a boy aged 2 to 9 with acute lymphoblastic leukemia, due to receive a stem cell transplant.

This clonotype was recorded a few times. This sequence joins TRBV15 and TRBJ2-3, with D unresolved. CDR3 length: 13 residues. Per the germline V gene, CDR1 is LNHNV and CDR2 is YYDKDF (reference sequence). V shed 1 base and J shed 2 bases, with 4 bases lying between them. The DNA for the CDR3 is TGTGCCACCAGCAGAGCTTCCACAGATACGCAGTATTTT. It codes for CATSRASTDTQYF.

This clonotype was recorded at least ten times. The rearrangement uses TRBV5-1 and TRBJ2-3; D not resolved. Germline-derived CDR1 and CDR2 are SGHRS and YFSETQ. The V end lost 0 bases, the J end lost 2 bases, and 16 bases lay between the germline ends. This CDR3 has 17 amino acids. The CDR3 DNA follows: TGCGCCAGCAGCTTGGGCCTAGTGGTTACCTTCACAGATACGCAGTATTTT. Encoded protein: CASSLGLVVTFTDTQYF.

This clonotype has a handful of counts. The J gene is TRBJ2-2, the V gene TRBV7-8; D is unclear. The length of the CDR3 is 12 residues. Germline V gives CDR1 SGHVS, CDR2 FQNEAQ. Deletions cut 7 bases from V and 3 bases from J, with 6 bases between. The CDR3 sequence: CASTQYTGELFF. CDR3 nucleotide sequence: TGTGCCAGCACCCAGTACACCGGGGAGCTGTTTTTT.

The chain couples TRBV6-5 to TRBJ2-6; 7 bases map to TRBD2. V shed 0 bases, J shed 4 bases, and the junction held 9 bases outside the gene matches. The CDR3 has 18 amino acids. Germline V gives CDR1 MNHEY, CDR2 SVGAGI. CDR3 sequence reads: CASSYSSSGTGGANVLTF. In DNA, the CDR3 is TGTGCCAGCAGTTACTCTTCTAGCGGAACGGGGGGGGCCAACGTCCTGACTTTC.

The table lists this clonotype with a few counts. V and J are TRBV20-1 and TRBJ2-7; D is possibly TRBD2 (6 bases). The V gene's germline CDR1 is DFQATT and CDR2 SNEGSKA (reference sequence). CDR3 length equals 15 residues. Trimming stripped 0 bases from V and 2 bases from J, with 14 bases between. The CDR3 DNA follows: TGCAGTGCTAGAGATCTCTTGGAGGGGACCTACGAGCAGTACTTC. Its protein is CSARDLLEGTYEQYF.

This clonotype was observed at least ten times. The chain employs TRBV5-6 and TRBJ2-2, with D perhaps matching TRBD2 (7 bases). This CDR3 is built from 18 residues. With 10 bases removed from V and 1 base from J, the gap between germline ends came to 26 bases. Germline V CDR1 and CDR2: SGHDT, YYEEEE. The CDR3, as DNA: TGTGCCGGGGGGAGGGACGGCCTACCACAGGGGAACACCGGGGAGCTGTTTTTT. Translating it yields CAGGRDGLPQGNTGELFF.

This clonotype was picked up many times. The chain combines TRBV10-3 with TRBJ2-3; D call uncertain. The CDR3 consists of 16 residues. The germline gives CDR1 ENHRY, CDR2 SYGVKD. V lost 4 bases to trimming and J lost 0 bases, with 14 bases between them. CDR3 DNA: TGTGCCATCAGTGGGAACCTCGGTAGGAGCACAGATACGCAGTATTTT. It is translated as CAISGNLGRSTDTQYF.

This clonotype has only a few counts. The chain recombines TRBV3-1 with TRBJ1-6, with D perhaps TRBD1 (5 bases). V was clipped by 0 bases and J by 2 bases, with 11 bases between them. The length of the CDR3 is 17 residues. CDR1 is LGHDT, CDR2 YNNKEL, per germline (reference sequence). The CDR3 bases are TGTGCCAGCAGCCAAGACCTCAGGGACCCCTATAATTCACCCCTCCACTTT. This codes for CASSQDLRDPYNSPLHF.